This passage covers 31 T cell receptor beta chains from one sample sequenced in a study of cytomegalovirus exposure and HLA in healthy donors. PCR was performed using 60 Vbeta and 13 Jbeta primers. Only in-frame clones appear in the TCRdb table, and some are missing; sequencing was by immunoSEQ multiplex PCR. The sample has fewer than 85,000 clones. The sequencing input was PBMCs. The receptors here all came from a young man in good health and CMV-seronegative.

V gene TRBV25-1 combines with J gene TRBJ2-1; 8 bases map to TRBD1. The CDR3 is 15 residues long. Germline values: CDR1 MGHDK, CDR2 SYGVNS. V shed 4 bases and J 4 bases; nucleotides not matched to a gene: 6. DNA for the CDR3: TGTGCCAGCAGTGCAGGGGGCAGGGGATACAATGAGCAGTTCTTC. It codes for CASSAGGRGYNEQFF. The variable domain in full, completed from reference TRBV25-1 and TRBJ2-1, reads EADIYQTPRYLVIGTGKKITLECSQTMGHDKMYWYQQDPGMELHLIHYSYGVNSTEKGDLSSESTVSRIRTEHFPLTLESARPSHTSQYLCASSAGGRGYNEQFFGPGTRLTVL.

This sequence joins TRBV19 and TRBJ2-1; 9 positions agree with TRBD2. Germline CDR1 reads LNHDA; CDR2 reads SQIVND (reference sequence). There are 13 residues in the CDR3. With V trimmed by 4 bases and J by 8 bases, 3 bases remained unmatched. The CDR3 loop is CASSRTSVDEQFF. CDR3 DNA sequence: TGTGCCAGTAGTAGGACTAGCGTGGATGAGCAGTTCTTC.

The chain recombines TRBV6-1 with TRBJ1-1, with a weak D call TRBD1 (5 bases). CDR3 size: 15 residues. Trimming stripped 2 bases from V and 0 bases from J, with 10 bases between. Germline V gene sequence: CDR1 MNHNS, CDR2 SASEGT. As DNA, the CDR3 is TGTGCCAGCAGTGAATATTGGGGCATGAACACTGAAGCTTTCTTT. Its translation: CASSEYWGMNTEAFF.

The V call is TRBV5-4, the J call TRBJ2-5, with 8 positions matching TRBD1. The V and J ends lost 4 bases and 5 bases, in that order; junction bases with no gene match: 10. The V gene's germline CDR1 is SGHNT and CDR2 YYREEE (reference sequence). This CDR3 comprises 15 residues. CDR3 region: CASSPRLTGGETQYF. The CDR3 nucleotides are TGTGCCAGCAGCCCGAGACTAACAGGGGGGGAGACCCAGTACTTC.

CDR3 in DNA: TGTGCCAGCAGTGAATATGTAGCGGGGGGACAAGCCTACGAGCAGTACTTC. As protein: CASSEYVAGGQAYEQYF. The J gene is TRBJ2-7, the V gene TRBV25-1; 10 bases line up with TRBD2. V lost 0 bases and J lost 2; bases outside the gene matches: 7. There are 17 residues in the CDR3. Germline V lookup: CDR1 MGHDK, CDR2 SYGVNS.

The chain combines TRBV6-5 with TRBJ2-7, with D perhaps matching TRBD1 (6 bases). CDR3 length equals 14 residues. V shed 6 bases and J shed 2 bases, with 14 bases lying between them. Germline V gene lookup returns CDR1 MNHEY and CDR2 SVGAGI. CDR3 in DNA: TGTGCCAGCAGACCCCTTCGGGACACCTACGAGCAGTACTTC. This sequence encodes CASRPLRDTYEQYF.

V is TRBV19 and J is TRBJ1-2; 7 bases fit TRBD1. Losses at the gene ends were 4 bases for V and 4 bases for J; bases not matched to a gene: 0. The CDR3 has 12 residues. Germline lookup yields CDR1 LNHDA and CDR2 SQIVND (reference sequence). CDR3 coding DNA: TGTGCCAGTAGTACAGGGGGCTATGGCTACACCTTC. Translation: CASSTGGYGYTF.

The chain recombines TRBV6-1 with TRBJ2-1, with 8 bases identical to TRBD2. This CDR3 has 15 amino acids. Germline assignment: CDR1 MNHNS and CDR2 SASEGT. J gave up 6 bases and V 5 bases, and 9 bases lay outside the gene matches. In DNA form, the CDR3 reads TGTGCCAGCAGTCCACTAGCGGTAGGAAGCAATGAGCAGTTCTTC. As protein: CASSPLAVGSNEQFF.

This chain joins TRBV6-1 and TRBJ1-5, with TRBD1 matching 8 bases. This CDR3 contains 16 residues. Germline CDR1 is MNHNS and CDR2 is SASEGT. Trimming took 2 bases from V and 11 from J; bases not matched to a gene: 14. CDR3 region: CASSEKGETGVMAQHF. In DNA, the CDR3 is TGTGCCAGCAGTGAAAAGGGGGAGACAGGGGTAATGGCCCAGCATTTT.

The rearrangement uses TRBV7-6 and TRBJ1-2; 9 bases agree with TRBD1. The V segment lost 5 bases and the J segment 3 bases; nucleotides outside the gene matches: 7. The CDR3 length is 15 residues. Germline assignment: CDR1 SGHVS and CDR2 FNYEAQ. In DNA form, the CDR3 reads TGTGCCAGCAGCCCCTGGACAGGGGACGACTATGGCTACACCTTC. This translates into CASSPWTGDDYGYTF.

DNA for the CDR3: TGTGCCAGCAGTCCCGAGGCTGGTCAGCCCCAGCATTTT. Translating it yields CASSPEAGQPQHF. The J gene is TRBJ1-5, the V gene TRBV2; D is uncertain. Trimming took off 5 bases at V and 6 bases at J, with 11 bases between the two ends. Looked up from germline, CDR1 is SNHLY and CDR2 is FYNNEI. The CDR3 runs 13 residues.

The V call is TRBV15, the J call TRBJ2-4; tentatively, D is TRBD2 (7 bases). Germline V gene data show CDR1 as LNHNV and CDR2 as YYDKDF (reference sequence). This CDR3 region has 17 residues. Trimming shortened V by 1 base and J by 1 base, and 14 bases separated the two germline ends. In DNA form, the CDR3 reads TGTGCCACCAGCAGAGTATCGGGGAGGGGGGCCAAAAACATTCAGTACTTC. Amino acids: CATSRVSGRGAKNIQYF.

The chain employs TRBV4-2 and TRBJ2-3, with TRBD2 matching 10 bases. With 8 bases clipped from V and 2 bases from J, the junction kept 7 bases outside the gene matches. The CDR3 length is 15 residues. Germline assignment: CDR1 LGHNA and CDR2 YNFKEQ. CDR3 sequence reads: CASGLAGGYTDTQYF. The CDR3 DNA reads TGTGCCAGCGGATTAGCGGGGGGCTACACAGATACGCAGTATTTT.

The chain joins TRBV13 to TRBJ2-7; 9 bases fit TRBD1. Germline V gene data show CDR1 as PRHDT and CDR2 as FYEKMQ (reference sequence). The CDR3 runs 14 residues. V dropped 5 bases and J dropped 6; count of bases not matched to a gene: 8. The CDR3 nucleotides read TGTGCCAGCAGCCCGGGACAGGGTGGCGTCGAGCAGTACTTC. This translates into CASSPGQGGVEQYF.

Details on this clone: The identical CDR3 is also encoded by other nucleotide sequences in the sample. As DNA, the CDR3 is TGTGCCTCCAGTGAAAGTACGGGGGGGCCGCGAGGGGCCAACGTCCTGACTTTC. Translating it yields CASSESTGGPRGANVLTF. The chain joins TRBV6-1 to TRBJ2-6, with TRBD2 matching over 8 bases. This CDR3 is built from 18 residues. V dropped 11 bases and J dropped 4; count of bases not matched to a gene: 19. The V gene's germline CDR1 is MNHNS and CDR2 SASEGT.

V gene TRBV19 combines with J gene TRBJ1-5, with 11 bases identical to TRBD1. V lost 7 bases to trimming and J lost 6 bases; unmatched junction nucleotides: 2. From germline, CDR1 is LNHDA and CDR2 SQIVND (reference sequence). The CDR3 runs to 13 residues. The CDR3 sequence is CASKDRGRQPQHF. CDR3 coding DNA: TGTGCCAGTAAGGACAGGGGGCGTCAGCCCCAGCATTTT. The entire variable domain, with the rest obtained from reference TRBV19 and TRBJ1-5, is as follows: DGGITQSPKYLFRKEGQNVTLSCEQNLNHDAMYWYRQDPGQGLRLIYYSQIVNDFQKGDIAEGYSVSREKKESFPLTVTSAQKNPTAFYLCASKDRGRQPQHFGDGTRLSIL.

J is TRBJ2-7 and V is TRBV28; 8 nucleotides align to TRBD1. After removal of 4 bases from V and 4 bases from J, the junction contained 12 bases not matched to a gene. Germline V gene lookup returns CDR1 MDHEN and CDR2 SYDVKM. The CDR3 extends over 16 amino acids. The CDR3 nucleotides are TGTGCCAGCAGTTCCCACCCTCGGGACAGGAATTACGAGCAGTACTTC. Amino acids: CASSSHPRDRNYEQYF. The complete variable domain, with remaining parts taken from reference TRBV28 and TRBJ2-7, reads DVKVTQSSRYLVKRTGEKVFLECVQDMDHENMFWYRQDPGLGLRLIYFSYDVKMKEKGDIPEGYSVSREKKERFSLILESASTNQTSMYLCASSSHPRDRNYEQYFGPGTRLTVT.

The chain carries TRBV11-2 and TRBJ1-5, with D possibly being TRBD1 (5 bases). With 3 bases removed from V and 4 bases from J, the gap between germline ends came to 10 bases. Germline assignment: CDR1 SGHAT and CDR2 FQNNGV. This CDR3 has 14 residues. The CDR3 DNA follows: TGTGCCAGCAGCTTTCCAGGGAAGAATCAGCCCCAGCATTTT. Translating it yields CASSFPGKNQPQHF.

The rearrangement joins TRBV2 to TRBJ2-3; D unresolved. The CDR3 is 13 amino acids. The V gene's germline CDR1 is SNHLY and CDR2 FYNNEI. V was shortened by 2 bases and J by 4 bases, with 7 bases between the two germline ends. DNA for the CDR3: TGTGCCAGCAGTGAACTAGTCCCAGATACGCAGTATTTT. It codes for CASSELVPDTQYF.

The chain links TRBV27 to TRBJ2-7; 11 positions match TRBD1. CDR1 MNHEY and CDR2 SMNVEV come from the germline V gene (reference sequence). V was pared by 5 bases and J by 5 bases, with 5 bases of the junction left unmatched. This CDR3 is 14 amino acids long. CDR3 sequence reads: CASSDGQGADEQYF. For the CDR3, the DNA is TGTGCCAGCAGTGACGGACAGGGGGCTGACGAGCAGTACTTC.

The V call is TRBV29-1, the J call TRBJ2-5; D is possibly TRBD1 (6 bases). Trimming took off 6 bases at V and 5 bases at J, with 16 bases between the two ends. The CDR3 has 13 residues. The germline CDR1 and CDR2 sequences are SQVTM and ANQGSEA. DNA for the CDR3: TGCAGCGTCCGGACAGCCTGGGCTGAGACCCAGTACTTC. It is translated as CSVRTAWAETQYF.

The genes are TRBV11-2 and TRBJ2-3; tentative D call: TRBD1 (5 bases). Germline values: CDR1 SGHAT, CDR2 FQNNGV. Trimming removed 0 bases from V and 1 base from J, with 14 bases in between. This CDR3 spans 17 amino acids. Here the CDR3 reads CASSLDSRQTGTDTQYF. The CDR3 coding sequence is TGTGCCAGCAGCTTAGACTCTCGACAGACTGGCACAGATACGCAGTATTTT.

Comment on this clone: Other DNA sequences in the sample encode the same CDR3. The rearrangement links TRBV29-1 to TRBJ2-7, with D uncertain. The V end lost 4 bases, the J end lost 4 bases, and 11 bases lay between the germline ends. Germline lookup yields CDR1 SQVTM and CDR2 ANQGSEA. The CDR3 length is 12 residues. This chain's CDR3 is CSVGPSSYEQYF. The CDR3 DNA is TGCAGCGTTGGCCCTAGTTCATACGAGCAGTACTTC.

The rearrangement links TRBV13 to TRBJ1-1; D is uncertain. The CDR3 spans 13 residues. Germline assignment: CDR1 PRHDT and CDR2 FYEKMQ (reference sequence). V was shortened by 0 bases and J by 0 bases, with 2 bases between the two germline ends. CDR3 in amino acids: CASSLGMNTEAFF. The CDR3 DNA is TGTGCCAGCAGCTTAGGTATGAACACTGAAGCTTTCTTT.

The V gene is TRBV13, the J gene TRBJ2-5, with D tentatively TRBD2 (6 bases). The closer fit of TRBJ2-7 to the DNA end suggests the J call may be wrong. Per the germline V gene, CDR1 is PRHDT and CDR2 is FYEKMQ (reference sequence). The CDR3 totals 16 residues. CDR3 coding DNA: TGTGCCAGCAGCCCCGCTTGGGGGGAACATTCCTACGAGCAGTACTTC. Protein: CASSPAWGEHSYEQYF.

In nucleotides, the CDR3 is TGTGCCAGCTCCTTGGGACTCAATAACTATGGCTACACCTTC. Translation: CASSLGLNNYGYTF. The rearrangement uses TRBV18 and TRBJ1-2; weak D call: TRBD1 (5 bases). Trimming shortened V by 6 bases and J by 1 base, and 12 bases separated the two germline ends. The CDR3 length is 14 residues. CDR1 and CDR2 from the germline V gene are KGHSH and LQKENI.

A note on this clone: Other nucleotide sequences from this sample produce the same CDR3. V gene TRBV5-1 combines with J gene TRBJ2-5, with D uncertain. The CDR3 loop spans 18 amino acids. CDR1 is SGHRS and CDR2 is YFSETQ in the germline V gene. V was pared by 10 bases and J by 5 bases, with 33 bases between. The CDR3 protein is CALSLVPYEASSRETQYF. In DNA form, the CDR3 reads TGCGCCCTCAGCTTGGTTCCCTACGAGGCCAGTTCCCGGGAGACCCAGTACTTC.

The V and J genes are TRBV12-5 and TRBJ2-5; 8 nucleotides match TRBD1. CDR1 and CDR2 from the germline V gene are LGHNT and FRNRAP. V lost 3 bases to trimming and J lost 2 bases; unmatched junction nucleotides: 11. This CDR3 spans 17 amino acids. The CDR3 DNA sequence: TGTGCTAGTGGTTTCATCTCGGTGACAGGGGAACAAGAGACCCAGTACTTC. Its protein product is CASGFISVTGEQETQYF.

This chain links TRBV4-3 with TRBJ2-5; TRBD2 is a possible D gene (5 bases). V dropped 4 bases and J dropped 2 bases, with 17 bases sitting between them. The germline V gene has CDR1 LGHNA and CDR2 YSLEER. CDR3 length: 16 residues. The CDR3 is CASSLNPSGAQETQYF. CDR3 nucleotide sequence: TGCGCCAGCAGCCTGAACCCGAGCGGAGCGCAAGAGACCCAGTACTTC.

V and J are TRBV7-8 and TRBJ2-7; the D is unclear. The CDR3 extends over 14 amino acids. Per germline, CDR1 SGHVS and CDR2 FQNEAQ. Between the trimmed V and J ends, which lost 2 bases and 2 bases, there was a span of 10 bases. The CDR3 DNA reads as TGTGCCAGCAGCTTAATTGACTTAACCTACGAGCAGTACTTC. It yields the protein CASSLIDLTYEQYF.

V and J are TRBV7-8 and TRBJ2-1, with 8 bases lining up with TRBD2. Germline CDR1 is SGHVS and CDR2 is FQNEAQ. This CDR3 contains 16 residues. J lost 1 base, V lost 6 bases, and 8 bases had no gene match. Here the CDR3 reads CASSRSLADSYNEQFF. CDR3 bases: TGTGCCAGCAGTCGTTCACTAGCGGATTCCTACAATGAGCAGTTCTTC.